What follows are 5 T cell receptor beta chains derived from one specimen sequenced in a study of neurological immune-mediated disorders. TCRdb recomputed calls from the 5' RACE reads with MiXCR, one row per CDR3 protein. The sample lists around 35,000 distinct CDR3 sequences, approximately 1.4% occurring once. The sample taken for sequencing was PBMCs. The source is a woman under 40 with multiple sclerosis.

Ten or more counts support this clonotype. This rearrangement joins TRBV20-1 to TRBJ2-2, with D tentatively TRBD1 or TRBD2 (5 bases each). V lost 0 bases, J lost 3 bases, and 17 bases lay in between. CDR1 and CDR2 (germline): DFQATT, SNEGSKA (reference sequence). The CDR3 has 17 residues. CDR3 DNA sequence: TGCAGTGCTAGAGACCCAGTACGGGACCCCGACACCGGGGAGCTGTTTTTT. Amino acid sequence: CSARDPVRDPDTGELFF.

This clonotype was seen ten or more times. The chain employs TRBV20-1 and TRBJ2-7; D unclear. Germline CDR1 DFQATT, CDR2 SNEGSKA (reference sequence). The CDR3 consists of 14 residues. The V end was cut by 0 bases, the J end by 0 bases, with 9 bases between. The CDR3 sequence is CSARDHPDSYEQYF. CDR3 nucleotide sequence: TGCAGTGCTAGAGATCACCCCGACTCCTACGAGCAGTACTTC.

The sample holds many counts of this clonotype. The genes are TRBV7-2 and TRBJ2-5; TRBD2 might be the D (7 bases). This CDR3 region has 17 residues. Germline V gene data show CDR1 as SGHTA and CDR2 as FQGNSA. V shed 0 bases and J shed 1 base, with 15 bases lying between them. CDR3 amino acids: CASSLARWGGRQETQYF. The CDR3 DNA follows: TGTGCCAGCAGCTTAGCGCGTTGGGGGGGCCGCCAAGAGACCCAGTACTTC.

This clonotype was seen many times. The rearrangement uses TRBV20-1 and TRBJ1-5; tentative D call: TRBD1 (5 bases). CDR1 and CDR2 from the germline V gene are DFQATT and SNEGSKA (reference sequence). The CDR3 is 14 amino acids. V lost 7 bases to trimming and J lost 4 bases, with 17 bases between them. The CDR3 here is CSVSSGTGNQPQHF. The CDR3 nucleotides are TGCAGTGTTTCTTCCGGGACCGGTAATCAGCCCCAGCATTTT.

This clonotype was detected ten times or more. The V call is TRBV18, the J call TRBJ2-7; TRBD1 matches at 8 bases. Looked up from germline, CDR1 is KGHSH and CDR2 is LQKENI. The CDR3 loop spans 12 amino acids. V lost 5 bases to trimming and J lost 5 bases; unmatched junction nucleotides: 2. The DNA for the CDR3 is TGTGCCAGCTCAAAACAGGGGGACGAGCAGTACTTC. Translation gives CASSKQGDEQYF.